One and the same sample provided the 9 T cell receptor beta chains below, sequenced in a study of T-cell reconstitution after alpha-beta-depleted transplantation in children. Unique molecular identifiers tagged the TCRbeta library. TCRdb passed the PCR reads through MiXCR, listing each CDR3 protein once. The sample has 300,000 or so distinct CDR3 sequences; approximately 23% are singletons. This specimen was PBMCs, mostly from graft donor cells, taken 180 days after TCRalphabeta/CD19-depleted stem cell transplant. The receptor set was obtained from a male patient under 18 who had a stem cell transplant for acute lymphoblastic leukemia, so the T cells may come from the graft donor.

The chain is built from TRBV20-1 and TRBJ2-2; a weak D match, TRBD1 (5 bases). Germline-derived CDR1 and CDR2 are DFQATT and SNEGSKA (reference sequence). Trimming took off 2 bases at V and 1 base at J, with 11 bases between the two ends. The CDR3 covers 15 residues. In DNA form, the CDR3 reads TGCAGTGCTAGAAGGGGCGGTTGGAACACCGGGGAGCTGTTTTTT. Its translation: CSARRGGWNTGELFF.

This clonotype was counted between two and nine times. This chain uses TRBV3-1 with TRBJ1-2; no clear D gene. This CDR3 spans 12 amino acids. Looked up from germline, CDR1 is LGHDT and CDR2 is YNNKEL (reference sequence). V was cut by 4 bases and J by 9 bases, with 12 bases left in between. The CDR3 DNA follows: TGTGCCAGCAGCCTCCCGGTAGGCAGCTACACCTTC. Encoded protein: CASSLPVGSYTF.

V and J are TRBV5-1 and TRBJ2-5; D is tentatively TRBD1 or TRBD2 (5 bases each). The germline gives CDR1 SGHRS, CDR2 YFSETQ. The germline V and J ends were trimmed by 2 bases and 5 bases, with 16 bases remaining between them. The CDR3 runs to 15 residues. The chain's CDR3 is CASSFRGGGEETQYF. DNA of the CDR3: TGCGCCAGCAGCTTCCGGGGCGGAGGTGAGGAGACCCAGTACTTC.

The CDR3 sequence is CASSILVADTQYF. As DNA, the CDR3 is TGTGCCAGCAGCATCCTAGTGGCAGATACGCAGTATTTT. The J gene is TRBJ2-3, the V gene TRBV21-1; the tabulated D call, TRBD2, remains unverified against the DNA. TRBV21-1 is assigned pseudogene status. This CDR3 contains 13 residues.

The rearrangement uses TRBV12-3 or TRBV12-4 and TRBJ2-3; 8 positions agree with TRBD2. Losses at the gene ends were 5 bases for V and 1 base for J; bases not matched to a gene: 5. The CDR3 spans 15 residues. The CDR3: CASSDQTSGTDTQYF. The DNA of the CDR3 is TGTGCCAGCAGTGACCAGACTAGCGGCACAGATACGCAGTATTTT.

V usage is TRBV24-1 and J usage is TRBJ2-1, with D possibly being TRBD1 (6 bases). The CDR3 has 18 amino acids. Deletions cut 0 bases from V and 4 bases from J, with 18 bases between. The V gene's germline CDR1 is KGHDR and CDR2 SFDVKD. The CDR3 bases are TGTGCCACCAGTGATTTGAAGGCGACAGGTAGGCGATACAATGAGCAGTTCTTC. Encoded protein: CATSDLKATGRRYNEQFF.

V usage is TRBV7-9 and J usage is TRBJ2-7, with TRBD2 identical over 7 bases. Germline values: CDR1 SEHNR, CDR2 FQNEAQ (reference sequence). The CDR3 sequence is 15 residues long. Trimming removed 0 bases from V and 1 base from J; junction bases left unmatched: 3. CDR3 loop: CASSLATSASYEQYF. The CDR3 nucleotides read TGTGCCAGCAGCTTAGCAACTAGCGCTTCCTACGAGCAGTACTTC.

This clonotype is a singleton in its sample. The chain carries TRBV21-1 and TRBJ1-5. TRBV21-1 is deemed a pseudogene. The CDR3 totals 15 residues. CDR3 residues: CARGFRPYSNQAQHF. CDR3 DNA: TGTGCCAGGGGGTTTCGACCGTATAGCAATCAGGCCCAGCATTTT.

The CDR3: CASSLLGEGGNSASYEQYF. In DNA form, the CDR3 reads TGTGCCAGCAGTTTATTAGGAGAAGGAGGGAACTCCGCCTCCTACGAGCAGTACTTC. The genes are TRBV28 and TRBJ2-7, with a possible D match to TRBD2 (6 bases). The ends were cut back, 1 base at V and 0 bases at J, with 22 bases in the middle. The length of the CDR3 is 19 residues. The germline CDR1 and CDR2 sequences are MDHEN and SYDVKM. The full variable domain, with the rest looked up from reference TRBV28 and TRBJ2-7, is DVKVTQSSRYLVKRTGEKVFLECVQDMDHENMFWYRQDPGLGLRLIYFSYDVKMKEKGDIPEGYSVSREKKERFSLILESASTNQTSMYLCASSLLGEGGNSASYEQYFGPGTRLTVT.